This T cell receptor beta chain derives from a study of blood T cell repertoires in COVID-19. Study overall: COVID-19 samples collected from the United States, Italy and Spain covered acute and convalescent phases. PBMCs, B-cell-depleted T cells, or T cells provided the cDNA or gDNA that made up the material.

The V and J ends lost 4 bases and 5 bases, in that order; junction bases with no gene match: 12. CDR3 size: 16 residues. Germline V gives CDR1 SGHDT, CDR2 YYEEEE. In the original processing: Amplification from reference gene primers served as the basis for estimated nucleated cell counts. The protocol was immunoSEQ multiplex PCR, while the TCRdb copy is restricted to in-frame clones and leaves out a portion. Clonal size and the V and J genes are those of that table, whereas D and trimming came from the DNA. This table has under 250,000 clones, 80% to 85% appearing once. Sequenced material: peripheral blood. This clonotype originated in a woman between 55 and 75 years old with acute or convalescent COVID-19. The chain joins TRBV5-6 to TRBJ2-4; the match to TRBD1 covers 7 bases. CDR3 residues: CASSRTQGVPENIQYF. Written as DNA, the CDR3 is TGTGCCAGCAGCCGAACCCAGGGGGTCCCTGAAAACATTCAGTACTTC.